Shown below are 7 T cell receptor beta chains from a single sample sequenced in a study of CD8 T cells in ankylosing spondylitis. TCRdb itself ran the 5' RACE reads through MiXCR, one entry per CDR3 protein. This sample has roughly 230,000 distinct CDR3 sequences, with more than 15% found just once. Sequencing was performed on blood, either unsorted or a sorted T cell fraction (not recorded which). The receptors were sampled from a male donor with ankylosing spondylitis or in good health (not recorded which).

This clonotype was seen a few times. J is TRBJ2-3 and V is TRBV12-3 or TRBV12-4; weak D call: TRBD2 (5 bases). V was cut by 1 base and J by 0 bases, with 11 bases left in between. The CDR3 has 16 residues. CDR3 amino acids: CASSLGIRTSTDTQYF. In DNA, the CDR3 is TGTGCCAGCAGTTTAGGAATCAGGACTAGCACAGATACGCAGTATTTT.

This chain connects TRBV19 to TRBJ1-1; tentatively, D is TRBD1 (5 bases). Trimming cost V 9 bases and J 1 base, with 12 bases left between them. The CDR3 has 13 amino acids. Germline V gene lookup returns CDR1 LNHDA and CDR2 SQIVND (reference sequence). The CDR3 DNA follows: TGTGCCAGCTTCTCTGGGGGGAACACTGAAGCTTTCTTT. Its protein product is CASFSGGNTEAFF.

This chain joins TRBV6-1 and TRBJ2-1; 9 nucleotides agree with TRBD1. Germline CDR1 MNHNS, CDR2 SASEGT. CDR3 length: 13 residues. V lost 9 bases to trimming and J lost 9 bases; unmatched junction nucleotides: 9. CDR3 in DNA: TGTGCCAGTAAACTACAGGGGGCCGGTGAGCAGTTCTTC. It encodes CASKLQGAGEQFF.

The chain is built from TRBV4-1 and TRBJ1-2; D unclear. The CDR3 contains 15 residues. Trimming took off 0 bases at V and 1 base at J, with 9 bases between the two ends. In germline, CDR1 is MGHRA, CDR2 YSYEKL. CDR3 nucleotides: TGCGCCAGCAGCCAAGATCCCGGGCTTAACTATGGCTACACCTTC. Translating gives CASSQDPGLNYGYTF.

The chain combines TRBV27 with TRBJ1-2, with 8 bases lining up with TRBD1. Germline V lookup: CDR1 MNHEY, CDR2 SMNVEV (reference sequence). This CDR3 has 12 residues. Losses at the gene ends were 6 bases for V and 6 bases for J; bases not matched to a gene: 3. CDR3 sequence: CASRSGGNGYTF. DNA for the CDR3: TGTGCCAGCAGGTCAGGGGGCAATGGCTACACCTTC.

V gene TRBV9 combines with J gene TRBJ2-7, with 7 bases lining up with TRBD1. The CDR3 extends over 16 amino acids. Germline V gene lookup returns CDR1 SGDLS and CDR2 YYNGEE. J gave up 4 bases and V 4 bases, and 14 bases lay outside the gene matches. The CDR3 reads CASSSFTGEGQYEQYF. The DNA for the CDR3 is TGTGCCAGCAGCTCATTCACAGGGGAAGGTCAGTACGAGCAGTACTTC.

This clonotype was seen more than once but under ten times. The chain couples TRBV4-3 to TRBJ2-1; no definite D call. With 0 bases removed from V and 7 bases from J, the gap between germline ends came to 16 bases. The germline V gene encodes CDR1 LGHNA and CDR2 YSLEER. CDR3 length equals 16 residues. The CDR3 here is CASSQDRSALSNEQFF. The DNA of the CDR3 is TGCGCCAGCAGCCAAGATAGGTCGGCCCTATCAAATGAGCAGTTCTTC.